A single T cell receptor beta chain is shown here with its context. Its matching antigen is unknown. These data come from a study of shared clonotypes between healthy human individuals. Study overall: The cohort had two women and a few men, ages 18 to 49. Study-wide results and limits: The study found roughly 5% of naive CD4 clonotypes shared across a handful of donors. Clonotypes not shared had lower generation probabilities than those common to all four donors.

Clones were sequenced by immunoSEQ multiplex PCR, and TCRdb holds only the in-frame ones, with some missing. Counted here are some 500,000 clones, 90% to 97% occurring once; the ten biggest clones make up nearly 0.065%. J was trimmed by 7 bases and V by 3 bases; bases with no gene match: 7. CDR1 MDHEN and CDR2 SYDVKM come from the germline V gene. CDR3 length: 14 residues. The rearrangement uses TRBV28 and TRBJ1-2; 8 bases line up with TRBD1. Input material: naive CD4+ T cells sorted from blood. Regarding subset: CD45RA+ positively selected. The TCR was taken from a woman between 25 and 40 years old in good health. The CDR3 region is CASSLDRVGRGYTF. The DNA for the CDR3 is TGTGCCAGCAGTTTGGACAGGGTTGGTCGTGGCTACACCTTC.